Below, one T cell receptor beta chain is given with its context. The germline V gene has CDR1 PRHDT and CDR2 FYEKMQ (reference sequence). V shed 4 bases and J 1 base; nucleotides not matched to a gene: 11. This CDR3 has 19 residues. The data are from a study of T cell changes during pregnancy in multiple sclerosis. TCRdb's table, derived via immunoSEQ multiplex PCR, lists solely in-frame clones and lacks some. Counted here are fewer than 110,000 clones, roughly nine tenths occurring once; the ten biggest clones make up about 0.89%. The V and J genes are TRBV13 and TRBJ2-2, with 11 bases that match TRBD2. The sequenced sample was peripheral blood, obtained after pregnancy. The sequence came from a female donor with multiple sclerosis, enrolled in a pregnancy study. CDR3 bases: TGTGCCAGCAGCTCTACCCCCCGGACTAGCGGGCGGAACACCGGGGAGCTGTTTTTT. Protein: CASSSTPRTSGRNTGELFF.